This is a list of T cell receptor beta chains from one sample in a study of blood T cells in healthy people across ages. TCRdb fed the 5' RACE reads into MiXCR, producing one record per CDR3 protein. Among 700,000 or so distinct CDR3 sequences listed, roughly 41% were seen once. Sequencing was carried out using blood. The receptor source for this set is a man aged 80 or over in good health. Each CDR3 is given with its conserved first and last residue. The D gene is left open where the match is weak. The size entry is marked missing in some rows and otherwise reads once, few, many or a size class.

j_call clone_size d_call v_call cdr3_aa cdr3_nt
TRBJ2-1 few NA TRBV5-6 CASSLGPRQFF TGTGCCAGCAGCCTGGGACCGAGGCAGTTCTTC
TRBJ2-3 many NA TRBV3-1 CASSQAGLTDTQYF TGTGCCAGCAGCCAGGCGGGGCTTACAGATACGCAGTATTTT
TRBJ1-1 NA NA TRBV29-1 CSVEAGVNTEAFF TGCAGCGTTGAGGCAGGGGTGAACACTGAAGCTTTCTTT
TRBJ2-5 many TRBD1 TRBV7-3 CASSITGGAETQYF TGTGCCAGCAGCATAACAGGGGGCGCAGAGACCCAGTACTTC
TRBJ2-7 few NA TRBV6-5 CAARGASYEQYF TGTGCCGCCCGGGGGGCCTCCTACGAGCAGTACTTC
TRBJ1-4 few NA TRBV6-5 CASSYARGNEKLFF TGTGCCAGCAGTTACGCCAGGGGTAATGAAAAACTGTTTTTT
TRBJ1-4 few TRBD1 TRBV4-3 CASSLDGTGFREKLFF TGCGCCAGCAGCCTCGATGGGACAGGGTTTCGAGAAAAACTGTTTTTT
TRBJ2-7 NA TRBD2 TRBV7-2 CASSFHSGRTYNEQYF TGTGCCAGCAGCTTTCATAGCGGGCGGACCTACAATGAGCAGTACTTC
TRBJ1-6 NA NA TRBV3-1 CASSRSDSPLHF TGTGCCAGCAGCCGCTCCGATTCACCCCTCCACTTT
TRBJ2-7 NA NA TRBV7-9 CTSSSADGLYYEQYF TGTACCAGCAGCTCCGCCGACGGTTTATACTACGAGCAGTACTTC
TRBJ2-7 NA NA TRBV28 CASSLYKYEQYF TGTGCCAGCAGTTTATACAAGTACGAGCAGTACTTC
TRBJ2-7 NA NA TRBV18 CASSPQGPYYEQYF TGTGCCAGCTCACCCCAGGGCCCATACTACGAGCAGTACTTC
TRBJ2-7 few TRBD1 TRBV6-2/TRBV6-3 CATDRRTGASYEQYF TGTGCCACCGACCGACGGACAGGGGCCTCCTACGAGCAGTACTTC
TRBJ2-3 NA NA TRBV14 CASSQGPFTDTQYF TGTGCCAGCAGCCAAGGCCCTTTCACAGATACGCAGTATTTT
TRBJ2-7 NA NA TRBV6-1 CASSAGLWEQYF TGTGCCAGCAGTGCGGGACTTTGGGAGCAGTACTTC
TRBJ2-5 NA NA TRBV5-1 CASSLGVAYLQETQYF TGCGCCAGCAGCTTGGGGGTAGCGTACCTCCAAGAGACCCAGTACTTC
TRBJ2-3 NA NA TRBV20-1 CSARGGWGSSTDTQYF TGCAGTGCTAGAGGGGGTTGGGGATCTAGCACAGATACGCAGTATTTT
TRBJ2-7 NA NA TRBV4-3 CASSQDTLSAGANYEQYF TGCGCCAGCAGCCAAGATACCCTTAGTGCAGGGGCCAACTACGAGCAGTACTTC
TRBJ2-7 few NA TRBV4-3 CASSQRLVSYNEQYF TGCGCCAGCAGCCAGAGACTAGTCTCCTACAATGAGCAGTACTTC
TRBJ2-3 NA NA TRBV12-3/TRBV12-4 CANSLYQNREDTQYF TGTGCCAACAGTTTATACCAAAACCGAGAAGATACGCAGTATTTT
TRBJ2-7 NA TRBD1 TRBV12-3/TRBV12-4 CASGTTGGFYEQYF TGTGCCAGCGGGACGACAGGGGGTTTCTACGAACAGTACTTC
TRBJ2-1 NA NA TRBV28 CASSFVQGYNEQFF TGTGCCAGCAGTTTTGTACAGGGTTACAATGAGCAGTTCTTC
TRBJ1-5 NA TRBD1 TRBV20-1 CSASDAGQGTINQPQHF TGCAGTGCTAGCGATGCAGGACAGGGGACCATCAATCAGCCCCAGCATTTT
TRBJ1-5 many TRBD1 TRBV12-3/TRBV12-4 CASRPTGNQPQHF TGTGCCAGCAGACCGACAGGGAATCAGCCCCAGCATTTT
TRBJ2-7 NA TRBD1 TRBV12-3/TRBV12-4 CASRSGQGTYEQYF TGTGCCAGCAGATCGGGACAGGGGACCTACGAGCAGTACTTC
TRBJ2-3 NA NA TRBV28 CASSWWVGGTDTQYF TGTGCCAGCTCTTGGTGGGTCGGTGGCACAGATACGCAGTATTTT
TRBJ2-1 NA NA TRBV11-2 CASSVGPLPNEQFF TGTGCCAGCAGCGTAGGACCTCTCCCCAATGAGCAGTTCTTC
TRBJ1-2 few NA TRBV20-1 CSARGSSSNYGYTF TGCAGTGCTAGAGGTTCGTCCTCTAACTATGGCTACACCTTC
TRBJ2-6 NA TRBD1 TRBV6-2/TRBV6-3 CASSYRAGPGQDAGANVLTF TGTGCCAGCAGTTACCGTGCGGGGCCGGGACAGGATGCTGGGGCCAACGTCCTGACTTTC
TRBJ2-1 few TRBD2 TRBV20-1 CSARSPSGRQRTYNEQFF TGCAGTGCTAGATCCCCTAGCGGACGTCAGAGAACCTACAATGAGCAGTTCTTC
TRBJ2-7 NA TRBD1 TRBV13 CASSLGQGLGEQYF TGTGCCAGCAGCTTGGGACAGGGGTTGGGCGAGCAGTACTTC
TRBJ2-7 NA NA TRBV20-1 CSASDGFYEQYF TGCAGTGCTAGTGACGGGTTCTACGAGCAGTACTTC
TRBJ2-3 few TRBD2 TRBV19 CASSILAGSDTQYF TGTGCCAGTAGTATACTAGCGGGAAGCGATACGCAGTATTTT